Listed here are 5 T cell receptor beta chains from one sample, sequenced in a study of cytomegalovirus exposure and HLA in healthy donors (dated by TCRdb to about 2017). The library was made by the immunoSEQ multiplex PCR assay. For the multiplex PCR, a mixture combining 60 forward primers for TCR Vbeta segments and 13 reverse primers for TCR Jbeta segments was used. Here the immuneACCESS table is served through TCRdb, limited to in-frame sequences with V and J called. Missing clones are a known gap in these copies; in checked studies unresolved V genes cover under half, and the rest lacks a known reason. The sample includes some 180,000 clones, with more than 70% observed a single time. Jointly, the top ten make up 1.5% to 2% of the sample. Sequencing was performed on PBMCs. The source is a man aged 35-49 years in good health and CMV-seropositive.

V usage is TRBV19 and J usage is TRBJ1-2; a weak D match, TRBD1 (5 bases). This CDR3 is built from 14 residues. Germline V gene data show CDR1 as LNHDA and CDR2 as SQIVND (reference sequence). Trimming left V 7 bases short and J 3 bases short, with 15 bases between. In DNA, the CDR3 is TGTGCCAGTAAGACCTTGACAGACTACTATGGCTACACCTTC. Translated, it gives CASKTLTDYYGYTF.

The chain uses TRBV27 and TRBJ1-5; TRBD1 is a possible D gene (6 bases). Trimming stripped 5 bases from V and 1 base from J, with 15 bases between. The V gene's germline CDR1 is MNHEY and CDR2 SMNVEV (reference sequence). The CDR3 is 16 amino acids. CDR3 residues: CASSPTDRGSNQPQHF. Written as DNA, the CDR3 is TGTGCCAGCAGTCCTACGGACAGAGGGAGCAATCAGCCCCAGCATTTT.

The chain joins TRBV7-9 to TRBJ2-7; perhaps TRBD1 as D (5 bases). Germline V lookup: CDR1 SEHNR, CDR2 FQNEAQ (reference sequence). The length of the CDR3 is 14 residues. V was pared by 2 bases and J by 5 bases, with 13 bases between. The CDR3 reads CASSLWGSLDEQYF. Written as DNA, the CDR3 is TGTGCCAGCAGCTTATGGGGCTCATTGGACGAGCAGTACTTC.

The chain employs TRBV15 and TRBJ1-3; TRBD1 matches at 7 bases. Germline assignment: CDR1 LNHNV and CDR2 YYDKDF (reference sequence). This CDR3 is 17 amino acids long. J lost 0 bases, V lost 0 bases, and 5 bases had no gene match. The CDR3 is CATSRDYWTGSGNTIYF. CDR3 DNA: TGTGCCACCAGCAGAGATTATTGGACAGGCTCTGGAAACACCATATATTTT.

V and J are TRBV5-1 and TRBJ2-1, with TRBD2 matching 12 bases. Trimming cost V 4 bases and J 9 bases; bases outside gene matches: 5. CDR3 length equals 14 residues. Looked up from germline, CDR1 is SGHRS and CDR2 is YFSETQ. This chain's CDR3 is CASSQGLAGSEQFF. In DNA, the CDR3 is TGCGCCAGCAGCCAAGGACTAGCGGGAAGTGAGCAGTTCTTC. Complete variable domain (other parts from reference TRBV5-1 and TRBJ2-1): KAGVTQTPRYLIKTRGQQVTLSCSPISGHRSVSWYQQTPGQGLQFLFEYFSETQRNKGNFPGRFSGRQFSNSRSEMNVSTLELGDSALYLCASSQGLAGSEQFFGPGTRLTVL.